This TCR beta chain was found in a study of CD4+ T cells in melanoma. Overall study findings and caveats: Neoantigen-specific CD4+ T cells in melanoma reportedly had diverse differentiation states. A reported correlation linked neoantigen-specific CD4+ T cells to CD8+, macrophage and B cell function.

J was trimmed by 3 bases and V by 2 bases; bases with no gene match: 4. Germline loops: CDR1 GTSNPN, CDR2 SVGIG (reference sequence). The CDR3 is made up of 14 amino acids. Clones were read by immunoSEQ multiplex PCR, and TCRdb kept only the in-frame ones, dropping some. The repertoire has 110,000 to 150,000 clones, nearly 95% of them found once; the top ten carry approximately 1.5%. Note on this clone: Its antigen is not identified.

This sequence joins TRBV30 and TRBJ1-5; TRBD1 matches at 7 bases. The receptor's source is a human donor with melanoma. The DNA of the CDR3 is TGTGCCTGGAGTCAACAGGGGTCCAATCAGCCCCAGCATTTT. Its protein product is CAWSQQGSNQPQHF.